This is a list of T cell receptor beta chains from one sample in a study of radiotherapy plus CTLA-4 blockade in lung cancer. The repertoire was sequenced with immunoSEQ multiplex PCR; TCRdb's copy has only in-frame clones and lacks some. The sample lists fewer than 100,000 clones; 75% to 90% were seen once. Material: peripheral blood, obtained from a patient treated with radiotherapy plus ipilimumab. The source of these receptors is a human donor with non-small cell lung cancer who had stable disease on radiotherapy plus ipilimumab. CDR3s include the opening cysteine and the closing phenylalanine or tryptophan. Each record gives: J gene, clone size, D gene, V gene, CDR3 DNA, CDR3 protein. A D gene is named only where the DNA matches it firmly. Only some rows state a clone size, as once, few, many or a class for expanded clones.

TRBJ1-5 | . | . | TRBV6-4 | TGTGCCAGCAGTAGGCGGGAGGATCAGCCCCAGCATTTT | CASSRREDQPQHF
TRBJ2-1 | . | . | TRBV2 | TGTGCCAGCAGTTCTATAGGTCTAGCGCGCTACAATGAGCAGTTCTTC | CASSSIGLARYNEQFF
TRBJ2-3 | . | TRBD2 | TRBV18 | TGTGCCAGCTCAATGGGACTAGCCCTTACGGATACGCAGTATTTT | CASSMGLALTDTQYF
TRBJ1-6 | . | . | TRBV30 | TGTGCCTGGACCGGACAGATCTCCTATAATTCACCCCTCCACTTT | CAWTGQISYNSPLHF
TRBJ1-4 | . | . | TRBV18 | TGTGCCAGCTCACCACCCTCGTTAGGGGTCCGGGAAAAACTGTTTTTT | CASSPPSLGVREKLFF
TRBJ2-5 | . | . | TRBV28 | TGTGCCAGCAGTAGAAGAGAGACCCAGTACTTC | CASSRRETQYF
TRBJ1-3 | . | . | TRBV5-4 | TGTGCCAGCAGCCAGAGAGGGGGAAACACCATATATTTT | CASSQRGGNTIYF
TRBJ2-3 | . | . | TRBV11-3 | TGTGCCAGCAGCTTAGCGGGACGCACAGATACGCAGTATTTT | CASSLAGRTDTQYF
TRBJ2-3 | . | TRBD2 | TRBV18 | TGTGCCAGCTCACCGCCTAGCGGGGGCCTCACAGATACGCAGTATTTT | CASSPPSGGLTDTQYF
TRBJ1-5 | . | . | TRBV7-9 | TGTGCCAGCAGCCGGGACGGGGATCAGCCCCAGCATTTT | CASSRDGDQPQHF
TRBJ1-5 | . | . | TRBV6-5 | TGTGCCAGCAGTTCCGGAGGGGGGGCAGGTCAGCCCCAGCATTTT | CASSSGGGAGQPQHF
TRBJ2-7 | few | . | TRBV6-6 | TGTGCCAGCAGTCTAGGGGTTAGCGAGCAGTACTTC | CASSLGVSEQYF
TRBJ2-3 | . | TRBD1 | TRBV5-6 | TGTGCCAGCAGCCTCACAGGGGGCGCGTCAGATACGCAGTATTTT | CASSLTGGASDTQYF
TRBJ2-5 | . | . | TRBV6-1 | TGTGCCAGCTCGCGGGACGGGCGTGTCGCGGAGACCCAGTACTTC | CASSRDGRVAETQYF
TRBJ2-7 | . | . | TRBV29-1 | TGCAGCGGGACGGAGGGGGCCTACGAGCAGTACTTC | CSGTEGAYEQYF
TRBJ2-1 | once | . | TRBV27 | TGTGCCAGCAGTTTCGGAGGGGCTTGGGGTAATGAGCAGTTCTTC | CASSFGGAWGNEQFF
TRBJ2-1 | . | . | TRBV5-6 | TGTGCCAGCAGCTCTATAAGGGAGGGACAGGCCTCCTACAATGAGCAGTTCTTC | CASSSIREGQASYNEQFF
TRBJ2-2 | few | . | TRBV10-2 | TGCGCCAGCAGTGATGAAACGGAAAGGCCCGGGGAGCTGTTTTTT | CASSDETERPGELFF
TRBJ2-7 | . | TRBD2 | TRBV11-2 | TGTGCCAGCAGCTTCGGGACTAGCGGGAGTTCTGGGACCTACGAGCAGTACTTC | CASSFGTSGSSGTYEQYF
TRBJ2-6 | . | TRBD2 | TRBV2 | TGTGCCAGCAGCGCTGGACTAGCGAGCTCTGGGGCCAACGTCCTGACTTTC | CASSAGLASSGANVLTF
TRBJ2-7 | . | . | TRBV5-1 | TGCGCCAGCAGCTTGGAGACAAAGGCCTACGAGCAGTACTTC | CASSLETKAYEQYF
TRBJ2-1 | . | TRBD2 | TRBV6-6 | TGTGCCAGCAGTTACCAGGGGCGGGGGGGTGGTAATGAGCAGTTCTTC | CASSYQGRGGGNEQFF
TRBJ2-2 | . | TRBD2 | TRBV4-1 | TGCGCCAGCAAACTAGCGGGAGGGTCCGGGGAGCTGTTTTTT | CASKLAGGSGELFF
TRBJ2-1 | . | . | TRBV6-6 | TGTGCCAGCAGTTACTCGTTAGGGAGCTCCTACAATGAGCAGTTCTTC | CASSYSLGSSYNEQFF
TRBJ1-5 | once | . | TRBV9 | TGTGCCAGCAGCGTAGGAGGGGGCAATCAGCCCCAGCATTTT | CASSVGGGNQPQHF
TRBJ2-5 | . | TRBD1 | TRBV28 | TGTGCCAGCAGTTCCTCGGGACAGGGGCAAGAGACCCAGTACTTC | CASSSSGQGQETQYF
TRBJ2-2 | . | TRBD2 | TRBV29-1 | TGCAGCGGCCGACTAGCGGGCGACACCGGGGAGCTGTTTTTT | CSGRLAGDTGELFF
TRBJ2-3 | . | TRBD1 | TRBV7-3 | TGTGCCAGCAGCCCCACAGGGGGCATTAGTGATACGCAGTATTTT | CASSPTGGISDTQYF
TRBJ2-7 | . | . | TRBV7-2 | TGTGCCAGCAGCTTATCCGGACGGACCTCCATGGGGCAGTACTTC | CASSLSGRTSMGQYF
TRBJ2-3 | . | . | TRBV5-1 | TGCGCCAGCAGCTTCGGCGGGGCATCCACAGATACGCAGTATTTT | CASSFGGASTDTQYF
TRBJ2-1 | . | . | TRBV6-1 | TGTGCCAGCAGTGCCAGGCTAGATAGTGGCAATGAGCAGTTCTTC | CASSARLDSGNEQFF
TRBJ1-1 | . | . | TRBV5-4 | TGTGCCAGCAGCCTGGGACCGATGAACACTGAAGCTTTCTTT | CASSLGPMNTEAFF
TRBJ1-2 | . | TRBD1 | TRBV28 | TGTGCCAGCCGGCAAACAGGGGAGCGTAACTATGGCTACACCTTC | CASRQTGERNYGYTF
TRBJ2-7 | . | . | TRBV28 | TGTGCCAGCAGTGGGGGGGCACCTTACGAGCAGTACTTC | CASSGGAPYEQYF
TRBJ2-2 | . | TRBD2 | TRBV2 | TGTGCCAGCAGTGGACTAGCGGGGGGGCAAGCCGGGGAGCTGTTTTTT | CASSGLAGGQAGELFF
TRBJ2-3 | . | TRBD1 | TRBV11-1 | TGTGCCAGCAGCGACGGACAGGCGAACACAGATACGCAGTATTTT | CASSDGQANTDTQYF
TRBJ1-1 | . | . | TRBV5-1 | TGCGCCAGCAGCTTGGAAGCCCGGAACACTGAAGCTTTCTTT | CASSLEARNTEAFF
TRBJ2-7 | few | TRBD1 | TRBV19 | TGTGCCAGTGGTGGGACAGGGGGTAGGCGCGAGCAGTACTTC | CASGGTGGRREQYF
TRBJ2-7 | . | TRBD1 | TRBV29-1 | TGCAGCGCTCGGACAGGGGGTCCTCCTTCGGGCGAGCAGTACTTC | CSARTGGPPSGEQYF
TRBJ2-1 | . | TRBD2 | TRBV10-1 | TGCGCCAGCAGTGACGGGACTAGCGGGAGAAAGGTTGCCTCCTACAATGAGCAGTTCTTC | CASSDGTSGRKVASYNEQFF